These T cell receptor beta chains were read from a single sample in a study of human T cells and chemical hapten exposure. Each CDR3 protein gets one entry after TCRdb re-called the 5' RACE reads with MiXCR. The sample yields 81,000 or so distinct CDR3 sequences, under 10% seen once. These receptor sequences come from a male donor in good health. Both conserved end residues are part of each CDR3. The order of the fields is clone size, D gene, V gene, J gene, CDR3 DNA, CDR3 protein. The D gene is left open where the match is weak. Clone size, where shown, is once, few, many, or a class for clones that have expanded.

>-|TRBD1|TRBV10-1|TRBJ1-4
TGCGCCAGCAGTGAAGACTCCGGGACAGCGAATGAAAAACTGTTTTTT
CASSEDSGTANEKLFF
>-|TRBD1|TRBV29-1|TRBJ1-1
TGCAGCGTGGCAGGGGGCAGGACTGAAGCTTTCTTT
CSVAGGRTEAFF
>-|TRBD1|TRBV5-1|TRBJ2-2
TGCGCCAGCAGCTACGTACAGGGGACGAACACCGGGGAGCTGTTTTTT
CASSYVQGTNTGELFF
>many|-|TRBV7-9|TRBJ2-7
TGTGCCAGCAGCTTAGCTCGCCAGGGCAAGGACTACGAGCAGTACTTC
CASSLARQGKDYEQYF
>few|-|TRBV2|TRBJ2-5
TGTGCCAGCAGTGTTCAGGTTCAAGAGACCCAGTACTTC
CASSVQVQETQYF
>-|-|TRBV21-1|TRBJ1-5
TGTGCCAGCAGCAAACAGTTACCAGATAGCAATCAGCCCCAGCATTTT
CASSKQLPDSNQPQHF
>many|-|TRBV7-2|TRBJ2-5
TGTGCCAGCAGCTCGACCGGGGACATTAAAGAGACCCAGTACTTC
CASSSTGDIKETQYF
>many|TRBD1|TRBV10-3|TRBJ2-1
TGTGCCATCAGTGAGTCGAGAGACAGGGCCCAGGGTGAGCAGTTCTTC
CAISESRDRAQGEQFF
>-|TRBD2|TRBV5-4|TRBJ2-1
TGTGCCAGCAGGGAAACTAGCGTATACAATGAGCAGTTCTTC
CASRETSVYNEQFF
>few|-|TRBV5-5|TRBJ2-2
TGTGCCAGCAGCATGGACCCAAACACCGGGGAGCTGTTTTTT
CASSMDPNTGELFF
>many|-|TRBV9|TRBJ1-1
TGTGCCAGCAGCGTAGGGGACATTTCGAACACTGAAGCTTTCTTT
CASSVGDISNTEAFF
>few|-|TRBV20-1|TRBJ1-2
TGCAGTGCCCCGCTGGACAGTAAATATGGCTACACCTTC
CSAPLDSKYGYTF
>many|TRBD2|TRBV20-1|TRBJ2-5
TGCAGTGCTAGTCCCGGGACTAGCAAGACCCAGTACTTC
CSASPGTSKTQYF
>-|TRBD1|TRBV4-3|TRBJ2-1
TGCGCCAGCAGCTACCTCCCGGGACAGGGGGTCAATGAGCAGTTCTTC
CASSYLPGQGVNEQFF
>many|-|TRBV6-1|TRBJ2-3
TGTGCCAGCAGAGAGGAATGGAGGACAGATACGCAGTATTTT
CASREEWRTDTQYF